Each of the 20 T cell receptor beta chains below was sequenced from the same sample in a study of blood T cell repertoires in COVID-19. Measured with immunoSEQ multiplex PCR; TCRdb has only the in-frame clones, and not every one. The sample lists 170,000 or so clones, 80% to 85% seen once, with around 7.3% in the top ten. Sequencing was done on a sample of peripheral blood. The receptor source for this set is a woman in her 70s with COVID-19, enrolled during active disease.

V is TRBV15 and J is TRBJ2-7, with D maybe TRBD2 (6 bases). CDR3 length: 16 residues. Trimming shortened V by 0 bases and J by 3 bases, and 15 bases separated the two germline ends. Germline V gives CDR1 LNHNV, CDR2 YYDKDF (reference sequence). CDR3 sequence (DNA): TGTGCCACCAGCAGAGATCGGGTTAGCGGACTCTACGAGCAGTACTTC. This encodes CATSRDRVSGLYEQYF.

This chain joins TRBV6-2 or TRBV6-3 and TRBJ2-2; D is possibly TRBD1 (5 bases). The germline CDR1 and CDR2 sequences are MNHEY and SVGEGT. Trimming stripped 2 bases from V and 4 bases from J, with 11 bases between. This CDR3 region has 15 residues. Here the CDR3 reads CASSYQGIITGELFF. DNA of the CDR3: TGTGCCAGCAGTTACCAGGGAATCATCACCGGGGAGCTGTTTTTT.

The chain links TRBV6-5 to TRBJ2-4, with D tentatively TRBD2 (5 bases). Trimming cost V 6 bases and J 9 bases, with 15 bases left between them. The CDR3 spans 13 residues. Germline lookup yields CDR1 MNHEY and CDR2 SVGAGI. CDR3 DNA sequence: TGTGCCAGCAGCCAAGCCGACGGAGGCATTCAGTACTTC. As protein: CASSQADGGIQYF.

The genes are TRBV6-6 and TRBJ1-5; TRBD1 matches 7 bases. Germline CDR1 is MNHNY and CDR2 is SVGAGI (reference sequence). After removal of 6 bases from V and 6 bases from J, the junction contained 8 bases not matched to a gene. The CDR3 contains 14 residues. The CDR3 DNA is TGTGCCAGCAGAGTAGGAGGGGGCAGTCAGCCCCAGCATTTT. Translating it yields CASRVGGGSQPQHF.

The genes are TRBV5-8 and TRBJ1-2, with 8 bases fitting TRBD1. CDR1 and CDR2 from the germline V gene are SGHTS and YDEGEE. There are 16 residues in the CDR3. V trimming: 4 bases; J trimming: 5 bases; junction bases outside the gene matches: 13. CDR3: CASSPGTGDTTYGYTF. The CDR3 bases are TGTGCCAGCAGCCCCGGGACAGGCGATACCACTTATGGCTACACCTTC. Complete variable domain (other parts from reference TRBV5-8 and TRBJ1-2): EAGVTQSPTHLIKTRGQQATLRCSPISGHTSVYWYQQALGLGLQFLLWYDEGEERNRGNFPPRFSGRQFPNYSSELNVNALELEDSALYLCASSPGTGDTTYGYTFGSGTRLTVV.

The chain has TRBV28 and TRBJ2-6, with 7 bases that match TRBD1. This CDR3 is 16 amino acids long. J gave up 0 bases and V 9 bases, and 8 bases lay outside the gene matches. The germline gives CDR1 MDHEN, CDR2 SYDVKM. CDR3 nucleotides: TGTGCCAGTCAGACAGGGTCGAGCTCTGGGGCCAACGTCCTGACTTTC. Amino acid sequence: CASQTGSSSGANVLTF.

The V and J genes are TRBV18 and TRBJ2-2; 8 bases fit TRBD1. This CDR3 is built from 14 residues. With V trimmed by 3 bases and J by 6 bases, 3 bases remained unmatched. Germline CDR1 is KGHSH and CDR2 is LQKENI. CDR3: CASSPMTGAGELFF. CDR3 nucleotides: TGTGCCAGCTCACCGATGACAGGGGCCGGGGAGCTGTTTTTT.

V usage is TRBV28 and J usage is TRBJ2-1, with D possibly matching TRBD2 (6 bases). From germline, CDR1 is MDHEN and CDR2 SYDVKM. This CDR3 is built from 15 residues. V lost 3 bases to trimming and J lost 8 bases, with 17 bases between them. The CDR3 region has the DNA TGTGCCAGCAGTTTTAGGGACTGGGACCGCGATGAGCAGTTCTTC. Residues: CASSFRDWDRDEQFF. Using reference TRBV28 and TRBJ2-1 for the parts outside the CDR3, the full variable domain is DVKVTQSSRYLVKRTGEKVFLECVQDMDHENMFWYRQDPGLGLRLIYFSYDVKMKEKGDIPEGYSVSREKKERFSLILESASTNQTSMYLCASSFRDWDRDEQFFGPGTRLTVL.

This sequence joins TRBV5-1 and TRBJ2-1, with D possibly TRBD2 on 8 matching bases. The CDR3 length is 19 residues. Between the trimmed V and J ends, which lost 1 base and 5 bases, there was a span of 25 bases. Germline CDR1 is SGHRS and CDR2 is YFSETQ. CDR3: CASSLRGGITGGMHNEQFF. The CDR3 DNA reads as TGCGCCAGCAGCTTGAGAGGGGGCATCACGGGAGGGATGCACAATGAGCAGTTCTTC.

The chain links TRBV6-5 to TRBJ2-1; 10 bases match TRBD2. The ends lost 7 bases at V and 0 bases at J; junction bases unmatched: 3. The CDR3 is 15 amino acids. In germline, CDR1 is MNHEY, CDR2 SVGAGI. This CDR3 is CASKASGSSYNEQFF. The CDR3 DNA is TGTGCCAGCAAAGCTAGCGGGAGCTCCTACAATGAGCAGTTCTTC.

The chain is built from TRBV6-5 and TRBJ2-2, with D tentatively TRBD2 (6 bases). This CDR3 has 16 residues. The germline V gene has CDR1 MNHEY and CDR2 SVGAGI. Deletions cut 4 bases from V and 1 base from J, with 13 bases between. The CDR3 DNA follows: TGTGCCAGCAGTTCCCTGGGGGGACGGAACACCGGGGAGCTGTTTTTT. The encoded protein is CASSSLGGRNTGELFF.

For the CDR3, the DNA is TGTGCCAGTAGTGTAATCGGTCAGAAGCGTATGAACACTGAAGCTTTCTTT. It translates to CASSVIGQKRMNTEAFF. This rearrangement joins TRBV19 to TRBJ1-1, with D unclear. V shed 5 bases and J shed 0 bases, with 19 bases lying between them. Germline assignment: CDR1 LNHDA and CDR2 SQIVND (reference sequence). This CDR3 region has 17 residues.

The V gene is TRBV28, the J gene TRBJ2-2; 9 bases match TRBD1. V was pared by 6 bases and J by 6 bases, with 5 bases of the junction left unmatched. The CDR3 has 14 residues. The V gene's germline CDR1 is MDHEN and CDR2 SYDVKM. The CDR3 loop is CASRGTGRSGELFF. The CDR3, as DNA: TGTGCCAGCAGGGGGACAGGGCGATCCGGGGAGCTGTTTTTT.

The CDR3 region has the DNA TGCGCCAGCAGTGAAACGGGACAGAGAAAATACAATGAGCAGTTCTTC. Amino acids: CASSETGQRKYNEQFF. The V gene is TRBV10-1, the J gene TRBJ2-1; 7 bases are shared with TRBD1. This CDR3 has 16 amino acids. Germline V lookup: CDR1 WNHNN, CDR2 SYGVQD (reference sequence). V lost 3 bases to trimming and J lost 4 bases; unmatched junction nucleotides: 9.

The J gene is TRBJ2-3, the V gene TRBV19; 10 bases map to TRBD2. V shed 4 bases, J shed 0 bases, and the junction held 7 bases outside the gene matches. CDR3 length equals 17 residues. The V gene's germline CDR1 is LNHDA and CDR2 SQIVND (reference sequence). Here the CDR3 DNA reads TGTGCCAGTAGTAACCCTAGCGGGAGTCGGAGCACAGATACGCAGTATTTT. This sequence encodes CASSNPSGSRSTDTQYF.

The V and J genes are TRBV4-2 and TRBJ2-1; 10 bases map to TRBD2. Germline CDR1 reads LGHNA; CDR2 reads YNFKEQ. Trimming at V came to 3 bases and at J to 7 bases, leaving 12 bases not matched to a gene. This CDR3 has 17 residues. The CDR3 sequence: CASSQGTGLARTNEQFF. CDR3 in DNA: TGTGCCAGCAGCCAGGGGACGGGACTAGCGAGAACTAATGAGCAGTTCTTC.

Note on this clone: Relative to the germline gene, one junction end is altered; a read error may explain this. The chain recombines TRBV18 with TRBJ1-2; tentative D call: TRBD1 (5 bases). CDR1 and CDR2 (germline): KGHSH, LQKENI. This CDR3 has 13 amino acids. This CDR3 is CASSPPEGANPHF. The CDR3 DNA is TGTGCCAGCTCACCACCGGAAGGGGCCAACCCCCACTTC.

The chain uses TRBV28 and TRBJ1-3; D possibly corresponds to TRBD1 (5 bases). Germline V gene sequence: CDR1 MDHEN, CDR2 SYDVKM. V was clipped by 5 bases and J by 0 bases, with 14 bases between them. The CDR3 runs to 16 residues. CDR3 sequence (DNA): TGTGCCAGCAGTCCCCGGGGGGGGAGCTCTGGAAACACCATATATTTT. This gives the protein CASSPRGGSSGNTIYF.

This chain uses TRBV4-2 with TRBJ2-3, with 9 positions matching TRBD2. J gave up 7 bases and V 2 bases, and 13 bases lay outside the gene matches. The length of the CDR3 is 17 residues. Germline lookup yields CDR1 LGHNA and CDR2 YNFKEQ. The CDR3 sequence is CASSQTTSGPIYHTQYF. In DNA, the CDR3 is TGTGCCAGCAGCCAAACGACTAGCGGTCCTATTTACCATACGCAGTATTTT.

The chain combines TRBV7-9 with TRBJ2-3; D perhaps matches TRBD2 (6 bases). The CDR3 runs 15 residues. The ends were cut back, 3 bases at V and 2 bases at J, with 12 bases in the middle. Germline V gives CDR1 SEHNR, CDR2 FQNEAQ (reference sequence). CDR3 amino acids: CASSLTRGITDTQYF. The CDR3 DNA reads TGTGCCAGCAGCTTGACTAGGGGTATCACAGATACGCAGTATTTT.